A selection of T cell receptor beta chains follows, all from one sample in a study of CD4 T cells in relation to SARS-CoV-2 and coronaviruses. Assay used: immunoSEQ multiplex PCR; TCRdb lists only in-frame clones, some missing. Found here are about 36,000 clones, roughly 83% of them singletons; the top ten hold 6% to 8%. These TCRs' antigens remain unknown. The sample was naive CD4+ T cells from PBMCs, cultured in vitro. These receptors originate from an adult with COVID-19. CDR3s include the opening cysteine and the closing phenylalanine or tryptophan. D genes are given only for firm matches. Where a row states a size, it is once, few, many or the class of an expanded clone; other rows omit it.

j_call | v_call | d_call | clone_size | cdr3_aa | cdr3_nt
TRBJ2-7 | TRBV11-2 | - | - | CASSLSLQSYEQYF | TGTGCCAGCAGCTTATCGCTACAGTCCTACGAGCAGTACTTC
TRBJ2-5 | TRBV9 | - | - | CASSASTWTAQETQYF | TGTGCCAGCAGCGCGTCCACTTGGACAGCACAAGAGACCCAGTACTTC
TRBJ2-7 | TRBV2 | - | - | CASSEWGRDEQYF | TGTGCCAGCAGTGAATGGGGAAGGGACGAGCAGTACTTC
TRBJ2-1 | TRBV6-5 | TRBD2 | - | CASSSLAGGYNEQFF | TGTGCCAGCAGTTCTCTAGCGGGAGGTTACAATGAGCAGTTCTTC
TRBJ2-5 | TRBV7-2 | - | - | CASSSVVAAEQETQYF | TGTGCCAGCAGCTCCGTCGTAGCGGCCGAACAAGAGACCCAGTACTTC
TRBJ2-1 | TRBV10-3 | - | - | CAIRAGTGRTSGRPHYNEQFF | TGTGCCATCAGAGCCGGGACAGGGAGGACTAGCGGCAGACCCCACTACAATGAGCAGTTCTTC
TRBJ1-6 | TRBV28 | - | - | CASSQQESSYNSPLHF | TGTGCCAGCAGCCAACAGGAAAGCTCCTATAATTCACCCCTCCACTTT
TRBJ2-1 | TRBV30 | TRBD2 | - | CAWSDRPHSGIRYNEQFF | TGTGCCTGGAGTGACAGACCACATAGCGGGATCCGGTACAATGAGCAGTTCTTC
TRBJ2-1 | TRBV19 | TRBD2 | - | CASHPLAGAGNEQFF | TGTGCCAGTCACCCACTAGCGGGAGCGGGCAATGAGCAGTTCTTC
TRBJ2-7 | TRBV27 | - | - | CASSKNRLRSYEQYF | TGTGCCAGCAGTAAAAACAGGTTACGCTCCTACGAGCAGTACTTC
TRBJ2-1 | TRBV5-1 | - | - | CASGRDRNLNEQFF | TGCGCCAGCGGCCGGGACCGAAACCTCAATGAGCAGTTCTTC
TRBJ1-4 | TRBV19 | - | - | CASRRDGGNEKLFF | TGTGCCAGTAGGAGAGACGGGGGGAATGAAAAACTGTTTTTT
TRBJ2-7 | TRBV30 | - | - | CAWSPRVYEQYF | TGTGCCTGGAGCCCCAGGGTCTACGAGCAGTACTTC
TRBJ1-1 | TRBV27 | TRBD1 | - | CASSPDRGTEAFF | TGTGCCAGCAGTCCCGACAGGGGCACTGAAGCTTTCTTT
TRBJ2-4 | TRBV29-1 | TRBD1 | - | CSVGDRGKNIQYF | TGCAGCGTGGGTGACAGGGGAAAAAACATTCAGTACTTC
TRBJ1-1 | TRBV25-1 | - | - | CASSELGDEDTEAFF | TGTGCCAGCAGTGAATTGGGGGATGAGGACACTGAAGCTTTCTTT
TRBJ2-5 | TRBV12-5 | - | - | CASGLGGTQYF | TGTGCTAGTGGGCTGGGGGGGACCCAGTACTTC
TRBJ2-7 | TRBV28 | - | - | CASSLSSHEQYF | TGTGCCAGCAGTTTATCGAGTCACGAGCAGTACTTC
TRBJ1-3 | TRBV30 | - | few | CAWGIPTSSGNTIYF | TGTGCCTGGGGAATTCCTACGAGCTCTGGAAACACCATATATTTT
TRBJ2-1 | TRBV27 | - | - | CASSLWTANGEQFF | TGTGCCAGCAGTTTATGGACGGCGAACGGTGAGCAGTTCTTC
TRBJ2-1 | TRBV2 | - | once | CASSGLDTEQFF | TGTGCCAGCAGTGGGCTAGACACAGAGCAGTTCTTC
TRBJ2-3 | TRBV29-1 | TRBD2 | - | CSSKIAGGRGASTDTQYF | TGCAGCTCAAAAATAGCGGGAGGGAGAGGAGCTAGCACAGATACGCAGTATTTT
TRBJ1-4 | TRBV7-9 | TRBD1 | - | CASSDRATNEKLFF | TGTGCCAGCAGCGACAGGGCAACTAATGAAAAACTGTTTTTT
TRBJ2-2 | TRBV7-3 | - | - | CASSLGGTSGTGELFF | TGTGCCAGCAGTTTAGGGGGGACCTCGGGTACCGGGGAGCTGTTTTTT
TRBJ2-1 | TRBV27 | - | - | CASSLQGRGEQFF | TGTGCCAGCAGTTTACAGGGAAGGGGTGAGCAGTTCTTC
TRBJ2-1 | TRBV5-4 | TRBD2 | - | CASRASRGRGNEQFF | TGTGCCAGCAGAGCCTCTCGCGGGAGAGGAAATGAGCAGTTCTTC
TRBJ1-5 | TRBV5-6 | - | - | CASSLGPKDQPQHF | TGTGCCAGCAGCTTGGGCCCAAAGGATCAGCCCCAGCATTTT
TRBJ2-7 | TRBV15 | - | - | CATSRTQGGTYEQYF | TGTGCCACCAGCAGAACACAGGGAGGAACCTACGAGCAGTACTTC
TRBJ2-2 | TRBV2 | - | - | CASSPVAGELFF | TGTGCCAGCAGCCCGGTGGCCGGGGAGCTGTTTTTT
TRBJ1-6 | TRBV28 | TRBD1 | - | CASSLQGEFGSPLHF | TGTGCCAGCAGTTTACAGGGGGAGTTCGGTTCACCCCTCCACTTT
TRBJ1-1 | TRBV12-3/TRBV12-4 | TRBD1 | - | CASRRDRNTEAFF | TGTGCCAGCAGAAGGGACAGGAACACTGAAGCTTTCTTT
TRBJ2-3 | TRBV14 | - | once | CASSQVSPGTQYF | TGTGCCAGCAGCCAAGTCTCCCCCGGTACGCAGTATTTT
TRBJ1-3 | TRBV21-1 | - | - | CASSRTWAGNTIYF | TGTGCCAGCAGCCGGACATGGGCTGGAAACACCATATATTTT
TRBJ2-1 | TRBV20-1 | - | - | CSASTGTMQNEQFF | TGCAGTGCGAGTACCGGGACCATGCAAAATGAGCAGTTCTTC
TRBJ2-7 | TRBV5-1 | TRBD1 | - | CASSKGQGDSEQYF | TGCGCCAGCAGCAAAGGACAGGGTGACAGCGAGCAGTACTTC
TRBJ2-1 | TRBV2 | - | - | CASSGDYNEQFF | TGTGCCAGCAGTGGGGACTACAATGAGCAGTTCTTC
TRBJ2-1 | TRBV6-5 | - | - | CASAAGGTPDNEQFF | TGTGCCAGCGCGGCCGGCGGGACACCCGACAATGAGCAGTTCTTC
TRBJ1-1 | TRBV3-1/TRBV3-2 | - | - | CASSRSRGTEAFF | TGTGCCAGCAGCCGAAGTAGGGGGACTGAAGCTTTCTTT
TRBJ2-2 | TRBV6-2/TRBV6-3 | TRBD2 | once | CASSYPASGRGSGELFF | TGTGCCAGCAGTTACCCAGCTAGCGGGAGGGGGTCCGGGGAGCTGTTTTTT
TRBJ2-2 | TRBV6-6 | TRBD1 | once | CASSYQPGQGTGELFF | TGTGCCAGCAGTTACCAACCGGGACAGGGCACCGGGGAGCTGTTTTTT
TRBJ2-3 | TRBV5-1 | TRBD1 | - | CASNRQGRTDTQYF | TGCGCCAGCAACCGACAGGGACGCACAGATACGCAGTATTTT
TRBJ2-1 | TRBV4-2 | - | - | CASSPSRDPNNEQFF | TGTGCCAGCAGCCCTAGTAGGGACCCAAACAATGAGCAGTTCTTC
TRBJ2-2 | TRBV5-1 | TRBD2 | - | CASSWEAGVTGELFF | TGCGCCAGCAGCTGGGAAGCGGGAGTTACCGGGGAGCTGTTTTTT
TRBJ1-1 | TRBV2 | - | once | CASTLNPRGAFF | TGTGCCAGCACGCTGAACCCTAGAGGGGCTTTCTTT
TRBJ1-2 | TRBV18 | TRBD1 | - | CASSLIQGTYGYTF | TGTGCCAGCTCACTAATACAGGGGACCTATGGCTACACCTTC
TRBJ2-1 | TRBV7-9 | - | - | CASSVLWSSYNEQFF | TGTGCCAGCAGCGTCTTATGGAGCTCCTACAATGAGCAGTTCTTC
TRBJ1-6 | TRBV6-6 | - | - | CASSYRRAGDSPLHF | TGTGCCAGCAGCTACCGGAGGGCGGGGGATTCACCCCTCCACTTT
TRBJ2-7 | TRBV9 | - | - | CASSRGSSYEQYF | TGTGCCAGCAGCAGGGGGTCCTCCTACGAGCAGTACTTC
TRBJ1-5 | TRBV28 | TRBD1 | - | CASRTGTNQPQHF | TGTGCCTCTAGGACAGGGACCAATCAGCCCCAGCATTTT
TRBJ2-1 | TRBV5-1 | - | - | CASSLGLQPREEQFF | TGCGCCAGCAGCTTGGGACTCCAGCCCAGAGAAGAGCAGTTCTTC